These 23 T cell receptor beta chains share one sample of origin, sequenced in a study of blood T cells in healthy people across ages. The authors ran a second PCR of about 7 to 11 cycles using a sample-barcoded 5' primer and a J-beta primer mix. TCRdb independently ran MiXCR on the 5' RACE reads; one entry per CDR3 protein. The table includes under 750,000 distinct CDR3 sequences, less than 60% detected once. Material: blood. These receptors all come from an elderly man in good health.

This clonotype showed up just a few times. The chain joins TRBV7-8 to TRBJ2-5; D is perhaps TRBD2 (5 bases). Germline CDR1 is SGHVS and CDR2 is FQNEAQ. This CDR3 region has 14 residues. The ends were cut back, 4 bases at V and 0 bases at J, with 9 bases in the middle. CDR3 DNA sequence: TGTGCCAGCAGCTCATTAGCGTACCAAGAGACCCAGTACTTC. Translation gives CASSSLAYQETQYF.

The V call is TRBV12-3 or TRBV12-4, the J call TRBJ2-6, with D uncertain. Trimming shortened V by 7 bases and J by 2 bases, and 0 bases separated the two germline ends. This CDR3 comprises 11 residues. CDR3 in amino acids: CASTGANVLTF. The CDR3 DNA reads TGTGCCAGCACTGGGGCCAACGTCCTGACTTTC.

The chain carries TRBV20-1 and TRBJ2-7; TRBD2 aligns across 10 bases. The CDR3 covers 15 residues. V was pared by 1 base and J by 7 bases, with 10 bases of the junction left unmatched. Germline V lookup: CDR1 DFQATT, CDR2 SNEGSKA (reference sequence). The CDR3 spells CSARGRASGSEEQYF. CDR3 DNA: TGCAGTGCTAGAGGGAGGGCTAGCGGGAGTGAGGAGCAGTACTTC.

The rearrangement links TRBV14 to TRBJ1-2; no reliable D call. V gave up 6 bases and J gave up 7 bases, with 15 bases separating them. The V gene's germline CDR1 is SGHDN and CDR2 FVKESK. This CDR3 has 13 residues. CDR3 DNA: TGTGCCAGCAGGACGGACTTAAGGAGTGGCTACACCTTC. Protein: CASRTDLRSGYTF. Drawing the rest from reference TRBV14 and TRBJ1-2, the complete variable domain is EAGVTQFPSHSVIEKGQTVTLRCDPISGHDNLYWYRRVMGKEIKFLLHFVKESKQDESGMPNNRFLAERTGGTYSTLKVQPAELEDSGVYFCASRTDLRSGYTFGSGTRLTVV.

In DNA form, the CDR3 reads TGTGCCAGCAGCCAAGAAGTCATTCAGTACTTC. The encoded protein is CASSQEVIQYF. This sequence joins TRBV3-1 and TRBJ2-4; D is ambiguous. CDR3 size: 11 residues. Germline loops: CDR1 LGHDT, CDR2 YNNKEL (reference sequence). V was clipped by 0 bases and J by 9 bases, with 3 bases between them.

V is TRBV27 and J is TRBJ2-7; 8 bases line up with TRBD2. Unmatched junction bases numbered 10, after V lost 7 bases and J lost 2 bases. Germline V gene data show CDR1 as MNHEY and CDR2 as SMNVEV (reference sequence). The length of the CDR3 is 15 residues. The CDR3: CASKPGGVPPYEQYF. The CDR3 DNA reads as TGTGCCAGCAAACCCGGGGGGGTTCCCCCCTACGAGCAGTACTTC.

The CDR3 DNA follows: TGTGCCAGCACCTCAGCCCAGGGACCCCAGCATTTT. Translation: CASTSAQGPQHF. The chain is built from TRBV7-2 and TRBJ1-5; D possibly corresponds to TRBD1 (5 bases). Trimming left V 7 bases short and J 10 bases short, with 14 bases between. Germline CDR1 is SGHTA and CDR2 is FQGNSA. This CDR3 has 12 amino acids. The full variable domain, its missing parts supplied by reference TRBV7-2 and TRBJ1-5, is GAGVSQSPSNKVTEKGKDVELRCDPISGHTALYWYRQSLGQGLEFLIYFQGNSAPDKSGLPSDRFSAERTGGSVSTLTIQRTQQEDSAVYLCASTSAQGPQHFGDGTRLSIL.

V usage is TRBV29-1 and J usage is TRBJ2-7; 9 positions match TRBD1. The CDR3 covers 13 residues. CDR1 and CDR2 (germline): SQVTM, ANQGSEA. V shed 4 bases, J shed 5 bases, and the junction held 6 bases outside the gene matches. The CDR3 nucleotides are TGCAGCGTTGGGGTACAGGGGGCAAACGAGCAGTACTTC. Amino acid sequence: CSVGVQGANEQYF.

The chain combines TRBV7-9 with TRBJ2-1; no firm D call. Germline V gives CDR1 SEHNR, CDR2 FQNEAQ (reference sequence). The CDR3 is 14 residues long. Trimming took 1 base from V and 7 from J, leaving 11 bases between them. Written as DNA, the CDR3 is TGTGCCAGCAGCTTAGTAGGGTCCCCGAATGAGCAGTTCTTC. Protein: CASSLVGSPNEQFF.

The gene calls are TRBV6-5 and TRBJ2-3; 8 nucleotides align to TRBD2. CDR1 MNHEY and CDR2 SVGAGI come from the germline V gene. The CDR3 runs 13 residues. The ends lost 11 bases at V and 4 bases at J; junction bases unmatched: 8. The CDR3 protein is CAVASGWADTQYF. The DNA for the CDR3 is TGTGCCGTAGCTAGCGGGTGGGCAGATACGCAGTATTTT.

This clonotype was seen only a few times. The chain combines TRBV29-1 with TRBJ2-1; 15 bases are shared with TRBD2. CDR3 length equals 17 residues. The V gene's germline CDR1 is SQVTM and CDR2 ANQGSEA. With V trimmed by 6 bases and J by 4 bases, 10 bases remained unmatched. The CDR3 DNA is TGCAGCGTGGCTGGGACTAGCGGGGGGCGAGAGTACAATGAGCAGTTCTTC. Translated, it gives CSVAGTSGGREYNEQFF.

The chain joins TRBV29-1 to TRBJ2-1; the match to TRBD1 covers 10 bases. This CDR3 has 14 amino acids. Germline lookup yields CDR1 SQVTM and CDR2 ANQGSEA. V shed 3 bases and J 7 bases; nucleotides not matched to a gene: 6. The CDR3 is CSVDGTGVVNEQFF. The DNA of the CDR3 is TGCAGCGTTGATGGGACAGGGGTGGTTAATGAGCAGTTCTTC.

The CDR3 sequence: CASSSDRLNYGYTF. DNA of the CDR3: TGTGCCAGCAGCTCCGACAGGCTTAACTATGGCTACACCTTC. The chain combines TRBV7-2 with TRBJ1-2; perhaps TRBD1 as D (6 bases). Germline V gives CDR1 SGHTA, CDR2 FQGNSA. Trimming took off 4 bases at V and 1 base at J, with 10 bases between the two ends. The CDR3 has 14 residues.

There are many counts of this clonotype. CDR3 region: CATSTLAGVGDEQFF. The CDR3, as DNA: TGTGCCACCTCGACTCTAGCGGGGGTGGGGGATGAGCAGTTCTTC. This chain uses TRBV15 with TRBJ2-1; 10 nucleotides line up with TRBD2. This CDR3 is built from 15 residues. The ends lost 8 bases at V and 8 bases at J; junction bases unmatched: 12. The germline CDR1 and CDR2 sequences are LNHNV and YYDKDF (reference sequence).

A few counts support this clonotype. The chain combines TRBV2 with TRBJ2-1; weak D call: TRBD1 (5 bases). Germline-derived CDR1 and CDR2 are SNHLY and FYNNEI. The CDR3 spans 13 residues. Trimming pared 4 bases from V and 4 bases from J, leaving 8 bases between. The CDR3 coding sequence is TGTGCCAGCAGTGCCCGACAGTACAATGAGCAGTTCTTC. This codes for CASSARQYNEQFF.

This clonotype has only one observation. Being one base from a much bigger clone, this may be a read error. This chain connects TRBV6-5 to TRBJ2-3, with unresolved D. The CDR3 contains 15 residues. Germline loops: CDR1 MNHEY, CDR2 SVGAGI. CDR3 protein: CASSYSFGPTDAQYF. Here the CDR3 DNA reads TGTGCCAGCAGTTACTCATTCGGGCCCACAGATGCGCAGTATTTT.

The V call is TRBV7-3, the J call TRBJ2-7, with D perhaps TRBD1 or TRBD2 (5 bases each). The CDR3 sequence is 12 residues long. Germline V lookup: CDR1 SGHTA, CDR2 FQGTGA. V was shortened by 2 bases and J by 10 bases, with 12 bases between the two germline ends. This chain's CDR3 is CASSLGGRKQYF. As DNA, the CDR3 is TGTGCCAGCAGCTTAGGGGGAAGAAAACAGTACTTC. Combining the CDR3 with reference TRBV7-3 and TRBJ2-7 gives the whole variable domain GAGVSQTPSNKVTEKGKYVELRCDPISGHTALYWYRQSLGQGPEFLIYFQGTGAADDSGLPNDRFFAVRPEGSVSTLKIQRTERGDSAVYLCASSLGGRKQYFGPGTRLTVT.

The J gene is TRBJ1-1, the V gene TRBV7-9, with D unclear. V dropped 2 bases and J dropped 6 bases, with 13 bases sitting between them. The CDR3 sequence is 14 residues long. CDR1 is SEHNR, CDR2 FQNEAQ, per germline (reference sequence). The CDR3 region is CASSLMWNSAEAFF. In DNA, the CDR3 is TGTGCCAGCAGCTTAATGTGGAATTCCGCTGAAGCTTTCTTT.

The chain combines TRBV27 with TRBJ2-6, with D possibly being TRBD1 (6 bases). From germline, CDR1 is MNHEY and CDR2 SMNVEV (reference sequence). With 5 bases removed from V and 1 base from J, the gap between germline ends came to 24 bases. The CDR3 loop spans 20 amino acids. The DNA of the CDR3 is TGTGCCAGCAGTACTCACGGACAGCACCAAGTACCTTCTGGGGCCAACGTCCTGACTTTC. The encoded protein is CASSTHGQHQVPSGANVLTF.

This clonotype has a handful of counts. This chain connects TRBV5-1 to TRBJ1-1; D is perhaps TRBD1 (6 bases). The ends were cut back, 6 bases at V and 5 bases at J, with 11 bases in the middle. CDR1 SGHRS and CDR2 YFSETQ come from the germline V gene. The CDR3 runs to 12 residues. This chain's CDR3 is CASIRGGTEAFF. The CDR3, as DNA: TGCGCCAGCATTCGAGGGGGTACTGAAGCTTTCTTT.

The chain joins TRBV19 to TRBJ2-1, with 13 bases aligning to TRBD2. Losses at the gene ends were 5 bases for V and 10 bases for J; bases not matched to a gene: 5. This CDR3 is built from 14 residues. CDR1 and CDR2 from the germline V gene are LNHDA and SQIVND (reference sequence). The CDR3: CASSGGGLAGEQFF. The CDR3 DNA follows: TGTGCCAGTAGTGGGGGGGGACTAGCGGGAGAGCAGTTCTTC.

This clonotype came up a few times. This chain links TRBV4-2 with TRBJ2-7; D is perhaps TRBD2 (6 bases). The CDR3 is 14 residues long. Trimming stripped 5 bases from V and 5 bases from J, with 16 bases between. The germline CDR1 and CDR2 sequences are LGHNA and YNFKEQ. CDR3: CASSRERRANEQYF. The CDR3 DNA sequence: TGTGCCAGCAGCAGGGAAAGGAGGGCAAACGAGCAGTACTTC.

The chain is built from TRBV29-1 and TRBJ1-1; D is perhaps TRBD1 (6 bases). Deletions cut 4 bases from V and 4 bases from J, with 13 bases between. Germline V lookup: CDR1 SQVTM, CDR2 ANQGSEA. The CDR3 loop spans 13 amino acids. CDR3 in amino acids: CSVGSQGRTEAFF. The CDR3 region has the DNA TGCAGCGTTGGGTCACAGGGTCGCACTGAAGCTTTCTTT.